These 10 T cell receptor beta chains originate from one sample sequenced in a study of response to subunit inactivated influenza vaccine. TCRdb called the RT-PCR reads again in MiXCR, with one record for every CDR3 protein. The table has 600,000 to 700,000 distinct CDR3 sequences, less than 15% seen once; the top ten hold roughly 7.6%. The source was PBMCs from blood, collected around two weeks before vaccination. The receptors derive from a man aged 50 to 60 who received an inactivated influenza vaccine.

This rearrangement joins TRBV10-3 to TRBJ2-1; 11 bases map to TRBD2. CDR1 and CDR2 (germline): ENHRY, SYGVKD. Unmatched junction bases numbered 7, after V lost 7 bases and J lost 5 bases. The length of the CDR3 is 15 residues. This CDR3 is CAIKPLAGGDNEQFF. The CDR3, as DNA: TGTGCCATCAAGCCCCTAGCGGGAGGTGACAATGAGCAGTTCTTC.

The V and J genes are TRBV20-1 and TRBJ2-7; no reliable D call. Per germline, CDR1 DFQATT and CDR2 SNEGSKA (reference sequence). The CDR3 is made up of 11 amino acids. Trimming left V 7 bases short and J 3 bases short, with 10 bases between. In nucleotides, the CDR3 is TGCAGTGGGAAGCGAGTCTACGAGCAGTACTTC. It encodes CSGKRVYEQYF.

Only a few counts were recorded for this clonotype. The chain has TRBV7-2 and TRBJ2-3; a possible D gene is TRBD1 (5 bases). This CDR3 has 12 amino acids. In germline, CDR1 is SGHTA, CDR2 FQGNSA. The V and J ends lost 6 bases and 5 bases respectively, with 9 bases between them. CDR3 region: CASRPTGDTQYF. Written as DNA, the CDR3 is TGTGCCAGCAGACCAACAGGAGATACGCAGTATTTT.

The rearrangement links TRBV10-3 to TRBJ2-3; D is unclear. CDR1 is ENHRY and CDR2 is SYGVKD in the germline V gene. The CDR3 covers 12 residues. V was trimmed by 11 bases and J by 4 bases, leaving 13 bases between them. CDR3 in amino acids: CAVASNSDTQYF. The CDR3 nucleotides are TGTGCCGTCGCGAGTAATTCAGATACGCAGTATTTT.

This clonotype has more than one count but fewer than ten. The chain couples TRBV7-2 to TRBJ2-7, with 7 nucleotides matching TRBD1. There are 16 residues in the CDR3. Losses at the gene ends were 7 bases for V and 4 bases for J; bases not matched to a gene: 16. Looked up from germline, CDR1 is SGHTA and CDR2 is FQGNSA. The CDR3 DNA sequence: TGTGCCAGCACTCTCTACAGGGGCCCGAGCCCATACGAGCAGTACTTC. It encodes CASTLYRGPSPYEQYF.

This clonotype was recorded many times. The V call is TRBV7-2, the J call TRBJ2-3; 9 positions match TRBD2. Germline lookup yields CDR1 SGHTA and CDR2 FQGNSA. Unmatched junction bases numbered 10, after V lost 3 bases and J lost 3 bases. The CDR3 totals 17 residues. CDR3 sequence: CASSFSVSGSGTDTQYF. The CDR3 DNA reads as TGTGCCAGCAGCTTTAGCGTTAGCGGGAGTGGGACAGATACGCAGTATTTT.

The chain is built from TRBV5-6 and TRBJ1-2, with 7 bases identical to TRBD1. V trimming: 3 bases; J trimming: 8 bases; junction bases outside the gene matches: 16. The CDR3 sequence is 16 residues long. The V gene's germline CDR1 is SGHDT and CDR2 YYEEEE. CDR3 bases: TGTGCCAGCAGCTCGCGTTCCTACAAGGGGGCGTGGGGCTACACCTTC. This gives the protein CASSSRSYKGAWGYTF.

This clonotype was picked up one time. This rearrangement joins TRBV20-1 to TRBJ2-7; 7 bases are a match to TRBD1. CDR3 length: 13 residues. The germline V gene has CDR1 DFQATT and CDR2 SNEGSKA (reference sequence). Trimming took 4 bases from V and 2 from J; bases not matched to a gene: 5. The CDR3 bases are TGCAGTGCTACGGACAGGTCTCCCTACGAGCAGTACTTC. This encodes CSATDRSPYEQYF.

This clonotype turned up a few times. This sequence joins TRBV3-1 and TRBJ1-4; 7 bases fit TRBD1. The CDR3 has 15 residues. Germline CDR1 is LGHDT and CDR2 is YNNKEL (reference sequence). Trimming cost V 0 bases and J 5 bases; bases outside gene matches: 3. CDR3 in DNA: TGTGCCAGCAGCCAAGATACAGGGGCGAATGAAAAACTGTTTTTT. It is translated as CASSQDTGANEKLFF.

This clonotype has only a few counts. The chain couples TRBV11-2 to TRBJ2-5, with D uncertain. Trimming cost V 0 bases and J 6 bases, with 5 bases left between them. The CDR3 is 12 amino acids. Germline V gene lookup returns CDR1 SGHAT and CDR2 FQNNGV. CDR3 sequence (DNA): TGTGCCAGCAGCTTAGATGTACAGACCCAGTACTTC. Its translation is CASSLDVQTQYF. The complete variable domain, with remaining parts taken from reference TRBV11-2 and TRBJ2-5, reads EAGVAQSPRYKIIEKRQSVAFWCNPISGHATLYWYQQILGQGPKLLIQFQNNGVVDDSQLPKDRFSAERLKGVDSTLKIQPAKLEDSAVYLCASSLDVQTQYFGPGTRLLVL.